The clone carrying this TCR beta chain was picked up many times. This specimen comes from a study of early T cells in non-severe SARS-CoV-2 infection. Individual cDNA molecules were tagged with unique molecular identifiers, the study reported. Each CDR3 protein gets one entry after TCRdb re-called the 5' RACE reads with MiXCR. The sample has 15,000 to 20,000 distinct CDR3 sequences; 4.5% to 6.5% are singletons. V was pared by 0 bases and J by 4 bases, with 15 bases between. Germline CDR1 is MNHEY and CDR2 is SMNVEV (reference sequence). The CDR3 covers 16 residues. The source of this sequence is an adult who was a healthcare worker with PCR-confirmed SARS-CoV-2 infection or an uninfected control (not recorded which). The V and J genes are TRBV27 and TRBJ2-5; tentative D call: TRBD2 (6 bases). Specimen: whole blood. The CDR3 sequence is CASSLSVGAGGETQYF. For the CDR3, the DNA is TGTGCCAGCAGTTTATCAGTCGGGGCCGGGGGAGAGACCCAGTACTTC.